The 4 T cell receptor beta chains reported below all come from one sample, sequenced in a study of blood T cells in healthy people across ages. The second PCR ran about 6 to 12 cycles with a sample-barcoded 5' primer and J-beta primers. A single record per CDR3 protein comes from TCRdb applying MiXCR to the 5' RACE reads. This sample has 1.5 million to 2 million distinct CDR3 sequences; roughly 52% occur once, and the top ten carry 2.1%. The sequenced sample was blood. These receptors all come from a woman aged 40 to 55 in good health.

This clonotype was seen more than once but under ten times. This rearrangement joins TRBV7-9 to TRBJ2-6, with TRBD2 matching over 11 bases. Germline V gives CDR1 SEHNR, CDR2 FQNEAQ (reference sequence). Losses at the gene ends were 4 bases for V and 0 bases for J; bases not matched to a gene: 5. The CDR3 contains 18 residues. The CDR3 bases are TGTGCCAGCAGCTCAGGGACTAGCGGATCCTCTGGGGCCAACGTCCTGACTTTC. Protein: CASSSGTSGSSGANVLTF.

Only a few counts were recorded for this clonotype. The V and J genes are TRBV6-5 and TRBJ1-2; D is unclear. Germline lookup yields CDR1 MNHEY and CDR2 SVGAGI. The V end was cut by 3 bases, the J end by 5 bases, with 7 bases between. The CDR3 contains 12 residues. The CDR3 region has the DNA TGTGCCAGCAGTTATGCTGGTTATGGCTACACCTTC. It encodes CASSYAGYGYTF.

CDR3 DNA sequence: TGTGCCAGCAGTAAACGGACAGAGCAGTACTTC. Its translation: CASSKRTEQYF. V is TRBV2 and J is TRBJ2-7; tentative D call: TRBD1 (5 bases). V was clipped by 5 bases and J by 7 bases, with 9 bases between them. The CDR3 has 11 residues. CDR1 and CDR2 from the germline V gene are SNHLY and FYNNEI.

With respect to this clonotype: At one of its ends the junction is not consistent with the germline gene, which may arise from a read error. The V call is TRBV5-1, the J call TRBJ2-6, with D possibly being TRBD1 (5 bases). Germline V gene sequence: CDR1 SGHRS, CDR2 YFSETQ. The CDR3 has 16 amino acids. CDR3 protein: CASSLVSSSGASVLTF. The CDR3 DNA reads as TGCGCCAGCAGCTTGGTTAGTAGCTCTGGGGCCAGCGTCCTGACTTTC.